A selection of T cell receptor beta chains follows, all from one sample in a study of blood T cells in healthy people across ages. TCRdb re-called the 5' RACE reads with MiXCR, one entry per CDR3 protein. Of approximately 770,000 distinct CDR3 sequences in the sample, over 45% are singletons; the top ten hold roughly 22%. The material sequenced was blood. These receptors were taken from a man aged 30 to 45 in good health. Each CDR3 is given with its conserved first and last residue. Each record gives: V gene, D gene, J gene, clone size, CDR3 protein, CDR3 DNA. The D gene is left open where the match is weak. Part of the rows lack a size; the others show once, few, many or a class for expanded clones.

V gene: TRBV29-1
D gene: TRBD2
J gene: TRBJ2-7
clone size: -
CDR3 protein: CSVGTSGISYEQYF
CDR3 DNA: TGCAGCGTTGGGACTAGCGGAATCTCCTACGAGCAGTACTTC

V gene: TRBV7-2
D gene: -
J gene: TRBJ2-6
clone size: once
CDR3 protein: CASNPTRIPLGANVLTF
CDR3 DNA: TGTGCCAGCAATCCTACCAGGATTCCCCTTGGGGCCAACGTCCTGACTTTC

V gene: TRBV7-8
D gene: TRBD2
J gene: TRBJ2-1
clone size: many
CDR3 protein: CASSGTSGRLSSYNEQFF
CDR3 DNA: TGTGCCAGCAGCGGGACTAGCGGGAGGCTGAGCTCCTACAATGAGCAGTTCTTC

V gene: TRBV20-1
D gene: -
J gene: TRBJ2-7
clone size: few
CDR3 protein: CSAPSSLRGRVSEQYF
CDR3 DNA: TGCAGTGCTCCCTCATCCCTCCGGGGGCGGGTTTCCGAGCAGTACTTC

V gene: TRBV3-1
D gene: TRBD1
J gene: TRBJ1-2
clone size: -
CDR3 protein: CASSQTGRGGYTF
CDR3 DNA: TGTGCCAGCAGCCAGACAGGGAGAGGTGGCTACACCTTC

V gene: TRBV11-2
D gene: TRBD2
J gene: TRBJ2-3
clone size: -
CDR3 protein: CASSSTGTSDTDTQYF
CDR3 DNA: TGTGCCAGCAGCTCAACCGGGACTAGCGACACAGATACGCAGTATTTT

V gene: TRBV20-1
D gene: TRBD1
J gene: TRBJ2-7
clone size: -
CDR3 protein: CNAQPGQGSYEQYF
CDR3 DNA: TGCAATGCTCAACCGGGACAGGGTTCCTACGAGCAGTACTTC

V gene: TRBV7-9
D gene: -
J gene: TRBJ2-5
clone size: -
CDR3 protein: CASSPRAQGTQYF
CDR3 DNA: TGTGCCAGCAGCCCCCGCGCCCAAGGGACCCAGTACTTC

V gene: TRBV28
D gene: -
J gene: TRBJ1-2
clone size: few
CDR3 protein: CASGPYGYTF
CDR3 DNA: TGTGCCAGCGGTCCATATGGTTACACCTTC

V gene: TRBV2
D gene: -
J gene: TRBJ1-1
clone size: few
CDR3 protein: CASRAGESTEAFF
CDR3 DNA: TGTGCCAGCAGAGCAGGGGAAAGCACTGAAGCTTTCTTT

V gene: TRBV7-2
D gene: -
J gene: TRBJ2-7
clone size: few
CDR3 protein: CASSRAGAQAYEQYF
CDR3 DNA: TGTGCCAGCAGCAGAGCCGGGGCCCAAGCCTACGAGCAGTACTTC

V gene: TRBV10-3
D gene: -
J gene: TRBJ1-6
clone size: -
CDR3 protein: CAISESPQTAVLASPLHF
CDR3 DNA: TGTGCCATCAGTGAGTCCCCGCAGACAGCCGTCCTTGCCTCACCCCTCCACTTT

V gene: TRBV28
D gene: -
J gene: TRBJ1-2
clone size: few
CDR3 protein: CASSREAIRVGYTF
CDR3 DNA: TGTGCCAGCAGTCGGGAAGCTATCCGTGTTGGCTACACCTTC

V gene: TRBV6-5
D gene: TRBD2
J gene: TRBJ2-1
clone size: -
CDR3 protein: CASRTGTRGEQFF
CDR3 DNA: TGTGCCAGCAGGACCGGGACTAGGGGAGAGCAGTTCTTC

V gene: TRBV27
D gene: -
J gene: TRBJ1-6
clone size: few
CDR3 protein: CASSFSQNSPLHF
CDR3 DNA: TGTGCCAGCAGTTTCTCCCAAAATTCACCCCTCCACTTT

V gene: TRBV7-2
D gene: TRBD1
J gene: TRBJ2-7
clone size: -
CDR3 protein: CASSPSTGTGSYEQYF
CDR3 DNA: TGTGCCAGCAGCCCCTCGACAGGGACGGGCTCCTACGAGCAGTACTTC

V gene: TRBV7-9
D gene: -
J gene: TRBJ1-2
clone size: once
CDR3 protein: CASSLTDSYGYTF
CDR3 DNA: TGTGCCAGCAGCTTAACCGATTCCTATGGCTACACCTTC

V gene: TRBV4-2
D gene: TRBD2
J gene: TRBJ2-1
clone size: once
CDR3 protein: CASTAGGLGNEQFF
CDR3 DNA: TGTGCCAGCACAGCGGGGGGCCTCGGGAATGAGCAGTTCTTC

V gene: TRBV20-1
D gene: TRBD1
J gene: TRBJ2-3
clone size: -
CDR3 protein: CSAVRGGPSADTQYF
CDR3 DNA: TGCAGTGCCGTGAGAGGGGGCCCAAGTGCAGATACGCAGTATTTT

V gene: TRBV7-9
D gene: -
J gene: TRBJ2-5
clone size: -
CDR3 protein: CASSPNAGGEQYF
CDR3 DNA: TGTGCCAGCAGCCCCAACGCCGGGGGTGAGCAGTACTTC

V gene: TRBV20-1
D gene: -
J gene: TRBJ1-1
clone size: -
CDR3 protein: CSARYTGRGTEAFF
CDR3 DNA: TGCAGTGCTAGATATACAGGGCGTGGCACTGAAGCTTTCTTT

V gene: TRBV4-2
D gene: -
J gene: TRBJ2-7
clone size: -
CDR3 protein: CANTPGAGSSSYEQYF
CDR3 DNA: TGTGCCAACACCCCTGGGGCGGGATCTAGCTCCTACGAGCAGTACTTC

V gene: TRBV2
D gene: -
J gene: TRBJ1-5
clone size: -
CDR3 protein: CASSEGPNQPQHF
CDR3 DNA: TGTGCCAGCAGTGAGGGGCCGAATCAGCCCCAGCATTTT

V gene: TRBV29-1
D gene: -
J gene: TRBJ2-1
clone size: -
CDR3 protein: CSVGRLAAYYEQFF
CDR3 DNA: TGCAGCGTCGGGCGGCTAGCAGCTTACTATGAGCAGTTCTTC

V gene: TRBV7-3
D gene: TRBD2
J gene: TRBJ2-1
clone size: few
CDR3 protein: CASSFGLAGGEQFF
CDR3 DNA: TGTGCCAGCAGCTTCGGGCTAGCGGGAGGGGAGCAGTTCTTC

V gene: TRBV20-1
D gene: TRBD2
J gene: TRBJ2-3
clone size: -
CDR3 protein: CSASSGSSTDTQYF
CDR3 DNA: TGCAGTGCTTCTAGCGGGTCTAGCACAGATACGCAGTATTTT

V gene: TRBV7-9
D gene: TRBD1
J gene: TRBJ2-3
clone size: once
CDR3 protein: CASSPGQGVGTQYF
CDR3 DNA: TGTGCCAGCAGCCCCGGACAGGGGGTGGGTACGCAGTATTTT

V gene: TRBV29-1
D gene: -
J gene: TRBJ2-5
clone size: -
CDR3 protein: CSVPSRDTQETQYF
CDR3 DNA: TGCAGCGTTCCTTCCCGGGACACTCAAGAGACCCAGTACTTC

V gene: TRBV11-2
D gene: TRBD2
J gene: TRBJ2-7
clone size: -
CDR3 protein: CASSRKEGTSGRNEQYF
CDR3 DNA: TGTGCCAGCAGCAGAAAGGAAGGGACTAGCGGGAGGAACGAGCAGTACTTC

V gene: TRBV12-5
D gene: TRBD2
J gene: TRBJ2-1
clone size: -
CDR3 protein: CASGLNGGARNEQFF
CDR3 DNA: TGTGCTAGTGGTTTGAACGGGGGGGCTAGAAATGAGCAGTTCTTC

V gene: TRBV11-1
D gene: -
J gene: TRBJ2-7
clone size: -
CDR3 protein: CASSVALNGEQYF
CDR3 DNA: TGTGCCAGCAGCGTGGCCTTGAACGGCGAGCAGTACTTC

V gene: TRBV11-2
D gene: TRBD2
J gene: TRBJ2-1
clone size: -
CDR3 protein: CASSLALAGGPYNEQFF
CDR3 DNA: TGTGCCAGCAGCTTAGCGCTAGCGGGGGGCCCCTACAATGAGCAGTTCTTC

V gene: TRBV2
D gene: -
J gene: TRBJ1-3
clone size: -
CDR3 protein: CAGGGMSGNTIYF
CDR3 DNA: TGTGCCGGCGGGGGGATGTCTGGAAACACCATATATTTT

V gene: TRBV20-1
D gene: TRBD2
J gene: TRBJ2-6
clone size: -
CDR3 protein: CSARTSGGSGANVLTF
CDR3 DNA: TGCAGTGCTAGAACTAGCGGGGGCTCTGGGGCCAACGTCCTGACTTTC

V gene: TRBV20-1
D gene: TRBD1
J gene: TRBJ1-2
clone size: -
CDR3 protein: CSTGQGTANYGYTF
CDR3 DNA: TGCAGCACGGGACAGGGGACAGCTAACTATGGCTACACCTTC

V gene: TRBV27
D gene: TRBD1
J gene: TRBJ1-2
clone size: few
CDR3 protein: CASSLLDRGRNYGYTF
CDR3 DNA: TGTGCCAGCAGTTTATTGGACAGGGGGCGAAACTATGGCTACACCTTC

V gene: TRBV19
D gene: TRBD2
J gene: TRBJ2-7
clone size: -
CDR3 protein: CASSITGGYEQYF
CDR3 DNA: TGTGCCAGTAGTATAACGGGAGGCTACGAGCAGTACTTC

V gene: TRBV7-2
D gene: -
J gene: TRBJ2-7
clone size: -
CDR3 protein: CASSFGAGIDEQYF
CDR3 DNA: TGTGCCAGCAGCTTCGGGGCGGGAATCGACGAGCAGTACTTC

V gene: TRBV20-1
D gene: -
J gene: TRBJ2-3
clone size: once
CDR3 protein: CSANQEKPTGTQYF
CDR3 DNA: TGCAGTGCTAACCAGGAAAAGCCGACAGGTACGCAGTATTTT

V gene: TRBV6-1
D gene: -
J gene: TRBJ2-1
clone size: -
CDR3 protein: CASSMIGGRETQFF
CDR3 DNA: TGTGCCAGCAGTATGATAGGGGGGAGGGAGACCCAGTTCTTC

V gene: TRBV20-1
D gene: -
J gene: TRBJ2-7
clone size: -
CDR3 protein: CSAKIAASSYNEQYF
CDR3 DNA: TGCAGTGCTAAAATAGCGGCGTCCTCCTACAATGAGCAGTACTTC

V gene: TRBV20-1
D gene: TRBD2
J gene: TRBJ2-5
clone size: -
CDR3 protein: CSARVAGGVETQYF
CDR3 DNA: TGCAGTGCTAGGGTAGCGGGGGGCGTAGAGACCCAGTACTTC